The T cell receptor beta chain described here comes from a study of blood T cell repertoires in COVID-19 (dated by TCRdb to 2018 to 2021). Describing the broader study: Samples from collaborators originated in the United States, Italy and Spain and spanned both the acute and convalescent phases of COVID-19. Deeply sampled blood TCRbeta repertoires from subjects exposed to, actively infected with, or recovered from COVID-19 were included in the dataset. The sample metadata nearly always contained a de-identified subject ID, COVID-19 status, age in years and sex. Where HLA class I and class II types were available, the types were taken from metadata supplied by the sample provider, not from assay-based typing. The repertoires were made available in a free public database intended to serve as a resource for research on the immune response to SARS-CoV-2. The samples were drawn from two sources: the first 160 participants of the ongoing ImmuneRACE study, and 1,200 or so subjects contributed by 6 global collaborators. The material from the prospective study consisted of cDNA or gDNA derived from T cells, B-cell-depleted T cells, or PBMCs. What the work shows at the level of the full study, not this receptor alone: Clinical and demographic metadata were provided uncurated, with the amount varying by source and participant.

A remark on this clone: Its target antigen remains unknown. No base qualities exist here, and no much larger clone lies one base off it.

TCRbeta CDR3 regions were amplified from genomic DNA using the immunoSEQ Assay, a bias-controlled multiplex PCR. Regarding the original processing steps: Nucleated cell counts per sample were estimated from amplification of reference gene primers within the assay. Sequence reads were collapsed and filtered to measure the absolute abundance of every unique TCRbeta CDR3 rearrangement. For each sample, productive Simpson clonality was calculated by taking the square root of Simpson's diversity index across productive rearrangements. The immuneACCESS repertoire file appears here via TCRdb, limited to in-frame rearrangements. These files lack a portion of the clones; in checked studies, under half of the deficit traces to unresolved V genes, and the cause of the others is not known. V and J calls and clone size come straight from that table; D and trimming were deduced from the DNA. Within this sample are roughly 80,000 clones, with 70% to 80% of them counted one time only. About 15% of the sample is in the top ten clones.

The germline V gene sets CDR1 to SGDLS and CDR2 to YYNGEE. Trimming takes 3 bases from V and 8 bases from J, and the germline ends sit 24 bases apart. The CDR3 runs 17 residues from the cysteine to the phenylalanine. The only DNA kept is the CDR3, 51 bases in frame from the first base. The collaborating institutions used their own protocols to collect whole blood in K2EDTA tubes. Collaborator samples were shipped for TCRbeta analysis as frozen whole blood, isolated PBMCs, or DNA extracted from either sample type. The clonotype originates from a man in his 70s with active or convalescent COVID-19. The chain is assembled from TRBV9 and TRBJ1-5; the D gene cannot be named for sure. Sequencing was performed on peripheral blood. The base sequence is TGTGCCAGCAGCGCCGTGGGAGCCCCGGGATCCCCCAAGCCCCAGCATTTT. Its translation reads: CASSAVGAPGSPKPQHF.